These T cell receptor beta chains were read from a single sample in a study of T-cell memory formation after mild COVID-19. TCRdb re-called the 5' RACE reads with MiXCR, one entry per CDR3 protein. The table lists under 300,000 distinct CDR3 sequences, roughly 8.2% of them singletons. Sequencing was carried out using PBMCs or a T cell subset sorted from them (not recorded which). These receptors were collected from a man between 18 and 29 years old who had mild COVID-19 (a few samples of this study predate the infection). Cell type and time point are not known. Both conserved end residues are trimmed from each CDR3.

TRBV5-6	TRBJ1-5	ASSLLGTANQPQH
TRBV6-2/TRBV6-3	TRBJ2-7	ASSYGQGYDEQY
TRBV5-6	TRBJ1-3	ASSSLGGDGNTIY
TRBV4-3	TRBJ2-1	ASSQDPGGGPFEQF
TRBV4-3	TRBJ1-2	ASSQFTGDYGYT
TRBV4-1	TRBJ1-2	ASSHRAPGQGEGYT
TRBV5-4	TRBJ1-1	ASSSNTGLGTEAF
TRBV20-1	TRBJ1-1	SARAGQQNTEAF
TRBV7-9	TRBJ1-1	ASSPGTPGTEAF
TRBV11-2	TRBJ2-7	ASSFRGGMIFQQY
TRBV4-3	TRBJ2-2	ASSQDWYTGELF
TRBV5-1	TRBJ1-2	ASSLVAGINYGYT
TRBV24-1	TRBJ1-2	ATSGDRGTAGYT
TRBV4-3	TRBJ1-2	ASSQDERFGYT
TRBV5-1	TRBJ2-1	ASSTRGYNEQF
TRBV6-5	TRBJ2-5	ASSYFGSPQETQY
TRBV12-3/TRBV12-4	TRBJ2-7	ASSLLSGERSYEQY
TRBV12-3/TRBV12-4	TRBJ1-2	ASSPGTGGAFGYT
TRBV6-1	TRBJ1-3	ASSEAWARLSGNTIY
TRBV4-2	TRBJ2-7	ASSQPDRGPYEQY
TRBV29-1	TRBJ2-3	SAWTASTDTQY
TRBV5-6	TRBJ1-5	ASSSGGRERLFNQPQH
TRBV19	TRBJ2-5	ASSMTGLETQY
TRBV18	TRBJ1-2	ASSPGNNYGYT
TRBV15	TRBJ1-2	ATSRVKGAALNYGYT
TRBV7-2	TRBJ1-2	ASSSNTGNYGYT
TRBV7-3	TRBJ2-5	ASSKGTEKETQY
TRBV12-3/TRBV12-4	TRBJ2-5	ASSWKGYQETQY
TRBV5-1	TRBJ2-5	ASSVLWVEETQY
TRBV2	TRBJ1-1	ASSEALGRPNTEAF
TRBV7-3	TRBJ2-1	ASSGSGGGYNEQF
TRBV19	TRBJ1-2	ASSITRSYGYT
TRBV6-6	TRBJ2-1	ASTSGGGDNEQF
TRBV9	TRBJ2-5	ASSVAGGALQETQY
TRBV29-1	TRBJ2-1	SVVHLSSYNEQF
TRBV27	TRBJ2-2	ASRLRGGLTGELF
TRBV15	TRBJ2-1	ATSRESDGGPYVEQF
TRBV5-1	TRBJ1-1	ASSLGQWRANTEAF
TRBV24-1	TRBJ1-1	ATSEDGHTEAF
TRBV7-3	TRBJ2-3	ASSRGVLDTQY
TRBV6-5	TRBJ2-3	ASSSILAGRDTQY
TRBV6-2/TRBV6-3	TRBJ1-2	ASTWNRGYGHT
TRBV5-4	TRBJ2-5	ASSSVQGTQY
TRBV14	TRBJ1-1	ASSRQGTGTEAF
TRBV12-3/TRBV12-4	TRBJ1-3	ASTGGGNTIY